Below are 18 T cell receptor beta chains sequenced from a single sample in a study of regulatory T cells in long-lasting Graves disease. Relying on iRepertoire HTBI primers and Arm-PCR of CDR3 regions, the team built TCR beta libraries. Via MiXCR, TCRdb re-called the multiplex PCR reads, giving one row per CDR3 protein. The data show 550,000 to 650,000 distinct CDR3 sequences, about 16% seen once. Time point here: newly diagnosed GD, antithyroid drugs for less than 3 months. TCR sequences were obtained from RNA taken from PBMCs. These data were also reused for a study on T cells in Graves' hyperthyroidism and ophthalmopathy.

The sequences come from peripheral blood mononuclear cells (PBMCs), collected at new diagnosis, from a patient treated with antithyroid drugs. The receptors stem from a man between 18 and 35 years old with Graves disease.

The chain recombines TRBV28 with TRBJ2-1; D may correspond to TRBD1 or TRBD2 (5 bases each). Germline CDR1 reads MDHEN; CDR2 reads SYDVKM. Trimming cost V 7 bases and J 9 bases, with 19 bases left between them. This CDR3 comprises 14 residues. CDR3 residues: CASNTPTGTSEQFF. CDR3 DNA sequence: TGTGCCAGCAACACCCCGACCGGGACCTCTGAGCAGTTCTTC.

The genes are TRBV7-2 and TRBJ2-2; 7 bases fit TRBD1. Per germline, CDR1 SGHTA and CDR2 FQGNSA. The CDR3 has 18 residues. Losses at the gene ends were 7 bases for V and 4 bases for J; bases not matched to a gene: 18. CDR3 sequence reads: CASIRGQRTRFITGELFF. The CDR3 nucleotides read TGTGCCAGCATCCGGGGACAGAGAACCAGATTCATCACCGGGGAGCTGTTTTTT.

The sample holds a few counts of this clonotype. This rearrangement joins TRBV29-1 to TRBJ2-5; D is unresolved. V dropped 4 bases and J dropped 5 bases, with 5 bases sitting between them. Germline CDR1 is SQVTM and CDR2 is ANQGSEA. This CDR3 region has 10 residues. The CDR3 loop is CSVGSETQYF. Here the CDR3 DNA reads TGCAGCGTTGGGTCGGAGACCCAGTACTTC.

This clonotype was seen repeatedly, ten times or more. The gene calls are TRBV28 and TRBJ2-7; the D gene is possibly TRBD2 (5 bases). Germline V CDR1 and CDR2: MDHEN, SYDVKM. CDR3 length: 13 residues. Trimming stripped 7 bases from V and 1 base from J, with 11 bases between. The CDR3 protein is CASTLGGSYEQYF. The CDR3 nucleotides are TGTGCCAGCACCCTAGGAGGTTCCTACGAGCAGTACTTC.

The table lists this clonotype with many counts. This CDR3 reads CASSLTGMTEAFF. The CDR3 DNA reads TGTGCCAGCAGTCTTACAGGGATGACTGAAGCTTTCTTT. The chain combines TRBV6-1 with TRBJ1-1, with D possibly TRBD1 on 6 matching bases. In germline, CDR1 is MNHNS, CDR2 SASEGT. Trimming shortened V by 5 bases and J by 5 bases, and 12 bases separated the two germline ends. CDR3 length: 13 residues.

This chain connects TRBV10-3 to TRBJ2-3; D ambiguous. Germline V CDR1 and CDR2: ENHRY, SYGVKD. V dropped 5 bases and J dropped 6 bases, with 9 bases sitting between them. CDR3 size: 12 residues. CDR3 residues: CAISLTSDTQYF. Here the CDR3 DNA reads TGTGCCATCAGTTTGACCTCGGATACGCAGTATTTT.

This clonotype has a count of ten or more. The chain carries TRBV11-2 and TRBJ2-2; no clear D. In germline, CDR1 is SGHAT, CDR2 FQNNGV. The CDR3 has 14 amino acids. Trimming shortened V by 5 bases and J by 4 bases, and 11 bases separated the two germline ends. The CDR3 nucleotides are TGTGCCAGCAGCCCTAGTAGTTTCACCGGGGAGCTGTTTTTT. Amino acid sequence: CASSPSSFTGELFF. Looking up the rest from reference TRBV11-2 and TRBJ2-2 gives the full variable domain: EAGVAQSPRYKIIEKRQSVAFWCNPISGHATLYWYQQILGQGPKLLIQFQNNGVVDDSQLPKDRFSAERLKGVDSTLKIQPAKLEDSAVYLCASSPSSFTGELFFGEGSRLTVL.

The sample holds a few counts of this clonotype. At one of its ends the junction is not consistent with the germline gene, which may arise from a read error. The CDR3 DNA reads as TGTGCCGTCAGTGACACTAGCGGGATGAACACCGGGGAGCTGTTTTTT. This translates into CAVSDTSGMNTGELFF. The chain couples TRBV10-3 to TRBJ2-2; 10 nucleotides align to TRBD2. Germline CDR1 reads ENHRY; CDR2 reads SYGVKD. This CDR3 spans 16 amino acids.

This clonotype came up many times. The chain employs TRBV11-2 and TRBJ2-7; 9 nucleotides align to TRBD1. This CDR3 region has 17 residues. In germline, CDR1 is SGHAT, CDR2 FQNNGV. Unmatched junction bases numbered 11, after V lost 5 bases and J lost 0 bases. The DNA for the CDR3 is TGTGCCAGCAGCGTTAGGACAGGGGTCGGGAGCTCCTACGAGCAGTACTTC. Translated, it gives CASSVRTGVGSSYEQYF. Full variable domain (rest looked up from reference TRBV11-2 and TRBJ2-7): EAGVAQSPRYKIIEKRQSVAFWCNPISGHATLYWYQQILGQGPKLLIQFQNNGVVDDSQLPKDRFSAERLKGVDSTLKIQPAKLEDSAVYLCASSVRTGVGSSYEQYFGPGTRLTVT.

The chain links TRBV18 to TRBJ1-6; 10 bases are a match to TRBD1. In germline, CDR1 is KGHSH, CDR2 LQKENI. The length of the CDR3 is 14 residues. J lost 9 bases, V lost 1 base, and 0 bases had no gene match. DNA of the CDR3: TGTGCCAGCTCACCACGGGACAGGGGTTCACCCCTCCACTTT. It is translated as CASSPRDRGSPLHF. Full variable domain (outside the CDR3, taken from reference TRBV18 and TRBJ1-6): NAGVMQNPRHLVRRRGQEARLRCSPMKGHSHVYWYRQLPEEGLKFMVYLQKENIIDESGMPKERFSAEFPKEGPSILRIQQVVRGDSAAYFCASSPRDRGSPLHFGNGTRLTVT.

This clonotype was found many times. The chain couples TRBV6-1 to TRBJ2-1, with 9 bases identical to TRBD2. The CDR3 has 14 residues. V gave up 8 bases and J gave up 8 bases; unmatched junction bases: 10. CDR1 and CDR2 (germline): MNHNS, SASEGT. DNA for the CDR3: TGTGCCAGCCTAGCGAGCGGGAGGATTCATGAGCAGTTCTTC. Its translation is CASLASGRIHEQFF.

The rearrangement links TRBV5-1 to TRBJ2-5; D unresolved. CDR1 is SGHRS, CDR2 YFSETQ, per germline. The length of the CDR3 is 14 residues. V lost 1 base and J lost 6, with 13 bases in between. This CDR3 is CASSLYETKKTQYF. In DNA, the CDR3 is TGCGCCAGCAGCTTGTACGAGACAAAGAAGACCCAGTACTTC. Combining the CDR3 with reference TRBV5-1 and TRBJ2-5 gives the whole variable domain KAGVTQTPRYLIKTRGQQVTLSCSPISGHRSVSWYQQTPGQGLQFLFEYFSETQRNKGNFPGRFSGRQFSNSRSEMNVSTLELGDSALYLCASSLYETKKTQYFGPGTRLLVL.

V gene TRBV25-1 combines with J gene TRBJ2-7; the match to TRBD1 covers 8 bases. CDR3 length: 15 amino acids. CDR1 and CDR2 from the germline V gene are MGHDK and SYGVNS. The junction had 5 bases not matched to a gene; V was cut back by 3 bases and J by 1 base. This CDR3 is CASSETGAKSYEQYF. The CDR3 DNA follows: TGTGCCAGCAGTGAGACAGGGGCCAAGTCCTACGAGCAGTACTTC.

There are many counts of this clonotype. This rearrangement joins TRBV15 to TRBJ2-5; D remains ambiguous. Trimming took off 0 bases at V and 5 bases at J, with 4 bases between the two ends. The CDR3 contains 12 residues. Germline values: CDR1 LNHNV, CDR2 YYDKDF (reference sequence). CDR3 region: CATSRDRETQYF. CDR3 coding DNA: TGTGCCACCAGCAGAGATCGGGAGACCCAGTACTTC.

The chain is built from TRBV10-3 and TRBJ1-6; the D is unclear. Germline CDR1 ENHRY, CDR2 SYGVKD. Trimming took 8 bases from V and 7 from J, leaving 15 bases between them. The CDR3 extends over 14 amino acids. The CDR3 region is CAIAPGVDNSPLHF. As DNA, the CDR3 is TGTGCCATCGCCCCGGGCGTCGACAATTCACCCCTCCACTTT.

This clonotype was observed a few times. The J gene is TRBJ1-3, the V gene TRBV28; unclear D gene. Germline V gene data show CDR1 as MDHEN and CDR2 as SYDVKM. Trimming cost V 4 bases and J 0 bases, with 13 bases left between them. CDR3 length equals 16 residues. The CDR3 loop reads CASSSPGIFSGNTIYF. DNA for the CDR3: TGTGCCAGCAGTTCACCCGGGATCTTCTCTGGAAACACCATATATTTT.

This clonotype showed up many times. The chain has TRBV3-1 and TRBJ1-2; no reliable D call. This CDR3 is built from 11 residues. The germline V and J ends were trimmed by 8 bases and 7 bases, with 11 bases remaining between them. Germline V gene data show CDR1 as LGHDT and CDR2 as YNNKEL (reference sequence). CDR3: CASWSAPGYTF. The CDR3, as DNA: TGTGCCAGCTGGAGTGCTCCTGGCTACACCTTC.

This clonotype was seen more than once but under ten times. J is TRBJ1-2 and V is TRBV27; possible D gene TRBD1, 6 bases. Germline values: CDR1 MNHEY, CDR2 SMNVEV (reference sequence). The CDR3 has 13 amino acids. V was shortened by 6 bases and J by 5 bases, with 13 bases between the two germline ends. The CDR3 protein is CASRGGLGYGYTF. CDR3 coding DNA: TGTGCCAGCAGGGGGGGGCTCGGGTATGGCTACACCTTC.